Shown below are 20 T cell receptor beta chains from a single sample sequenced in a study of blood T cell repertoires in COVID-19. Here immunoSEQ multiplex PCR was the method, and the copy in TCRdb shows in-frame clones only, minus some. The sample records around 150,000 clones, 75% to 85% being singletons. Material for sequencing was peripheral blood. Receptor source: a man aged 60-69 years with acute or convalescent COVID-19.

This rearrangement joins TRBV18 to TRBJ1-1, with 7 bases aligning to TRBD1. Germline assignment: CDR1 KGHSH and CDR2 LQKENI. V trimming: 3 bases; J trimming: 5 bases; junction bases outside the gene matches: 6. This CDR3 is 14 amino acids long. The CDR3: CASSPGRGRTEAFF. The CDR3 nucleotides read TGTGCCAGCTCACCGGGAAGGGGGCGTACTGAAGCTTTCTTT.

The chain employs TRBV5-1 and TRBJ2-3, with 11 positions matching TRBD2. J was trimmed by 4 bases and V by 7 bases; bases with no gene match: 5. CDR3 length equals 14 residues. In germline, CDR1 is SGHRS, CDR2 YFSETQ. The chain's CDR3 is CASRELAGADTQYF. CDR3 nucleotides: TGCGCCAGCCGGGAACTAGCGGGAGCAGATACGCAGTATTTT.

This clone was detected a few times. The CDR3 DNA sequence: TGTGCCAGCAGCTATTGGACTACCGGGGACTACGAGCAGTACTTC. Translation: CASSYWTTGDYEQYF. The chain couples TRBV5-4 to TRBJ2-7; D is perhaps TRBD2 (6 bases). Trimming pared 3 bases from V and 3 bases from J, leaving 16 bases between. The CDR3 is made up of 15 amino acids. CDR1 and CDR2 (germline): SGHNT, YYREEE (reference sequence).

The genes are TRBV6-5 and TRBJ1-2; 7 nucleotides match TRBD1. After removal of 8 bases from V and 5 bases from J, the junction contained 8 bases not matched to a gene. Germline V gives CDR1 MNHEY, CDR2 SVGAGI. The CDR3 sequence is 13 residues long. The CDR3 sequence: CASGTGTEYGYTF. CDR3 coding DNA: TGTGCCAGCGGTACCGGGACAGAGTATGGCTACACCTTC.

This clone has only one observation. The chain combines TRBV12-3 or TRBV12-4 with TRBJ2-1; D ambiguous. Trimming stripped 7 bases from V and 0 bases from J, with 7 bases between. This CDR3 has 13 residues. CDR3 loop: CASTFGSYNEQFF. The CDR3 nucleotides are TGTGCCAGCACCTTCGGCTCCTACAATGAGCAGTTCTTC.

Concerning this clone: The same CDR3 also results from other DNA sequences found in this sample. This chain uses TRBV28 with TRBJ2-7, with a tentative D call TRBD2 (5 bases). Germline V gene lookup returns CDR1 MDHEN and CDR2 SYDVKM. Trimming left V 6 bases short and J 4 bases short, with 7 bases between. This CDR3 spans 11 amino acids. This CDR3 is CASSRGYEQYF. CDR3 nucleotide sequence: TGTGCCAGCAGCCGAGGGTACGAGCAGTACTTC.

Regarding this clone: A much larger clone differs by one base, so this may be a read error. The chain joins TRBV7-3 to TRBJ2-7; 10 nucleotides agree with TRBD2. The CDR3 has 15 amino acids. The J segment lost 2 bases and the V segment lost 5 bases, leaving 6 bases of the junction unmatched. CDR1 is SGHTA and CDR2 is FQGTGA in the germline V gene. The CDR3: CASSPLAGEAYEQYF. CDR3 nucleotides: TGTGCCAGCAGCCCCCTAGCGGGAGAGGCCTACGAGCAGTACTTC.

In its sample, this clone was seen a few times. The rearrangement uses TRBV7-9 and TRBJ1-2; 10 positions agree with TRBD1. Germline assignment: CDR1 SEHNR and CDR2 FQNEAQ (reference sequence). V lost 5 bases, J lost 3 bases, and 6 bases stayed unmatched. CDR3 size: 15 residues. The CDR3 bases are TGTGCCAGCAGCCCCCGGACAGGGGGAGACTATGGCTACACCTTC. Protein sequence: CASSPRTGGDYGYTF. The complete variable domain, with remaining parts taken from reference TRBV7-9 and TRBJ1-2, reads DTGVSQNPRHKITKRGQNVTFRCDPISEHNRLYWYRQTLGQGPEFLTYFQNEAQLEKSRLLSDRFSAERPKGSFSTLEIQRTEQGDSAMYLCASSPRTGGDYGYTFGSGTRLTVV.

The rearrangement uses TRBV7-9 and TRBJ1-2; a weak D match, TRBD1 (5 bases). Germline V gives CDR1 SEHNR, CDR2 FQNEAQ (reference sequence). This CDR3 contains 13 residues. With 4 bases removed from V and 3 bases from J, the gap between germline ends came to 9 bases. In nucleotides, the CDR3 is TGTGCCAGCAGCTCGGGGGGTTACTATGGCTACACCTTC. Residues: CASSSGGYYGYTF.

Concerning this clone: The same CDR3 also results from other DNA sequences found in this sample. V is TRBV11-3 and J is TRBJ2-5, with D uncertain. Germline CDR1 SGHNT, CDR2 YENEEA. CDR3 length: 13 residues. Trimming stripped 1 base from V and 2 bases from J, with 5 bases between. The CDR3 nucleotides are TGTGCCAGCAGCTTAGGACTGCAAGAGACCCAGTACTTC. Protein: CASSLGLQETQYF.

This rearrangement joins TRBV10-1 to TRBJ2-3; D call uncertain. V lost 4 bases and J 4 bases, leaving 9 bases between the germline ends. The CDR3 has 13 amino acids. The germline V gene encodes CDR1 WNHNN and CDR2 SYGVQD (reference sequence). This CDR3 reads CASSVGYSDTQYF. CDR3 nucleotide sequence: TGCGCCAGCAGTGTGGGCTACTCAGATACGCAGTATTTT.

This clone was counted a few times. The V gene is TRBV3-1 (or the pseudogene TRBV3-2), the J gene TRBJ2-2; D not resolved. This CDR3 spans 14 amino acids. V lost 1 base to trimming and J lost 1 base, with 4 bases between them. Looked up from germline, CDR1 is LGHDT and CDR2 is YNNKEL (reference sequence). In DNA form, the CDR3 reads TGTGCCAGCAGCCAAGGCGGGAACACCGGGGAGCTGTTTTTT. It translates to CASSQGGNTGELFF.

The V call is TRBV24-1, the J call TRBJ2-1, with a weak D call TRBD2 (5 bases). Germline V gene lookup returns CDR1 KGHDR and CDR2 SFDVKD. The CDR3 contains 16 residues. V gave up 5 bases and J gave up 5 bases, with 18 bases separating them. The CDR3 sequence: CATSAADKAGNNEQFF. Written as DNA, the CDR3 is TGTGCCACCAGTGCCGCCGACAAGGCCGGGAACAATGAGCAGTTCTTC.

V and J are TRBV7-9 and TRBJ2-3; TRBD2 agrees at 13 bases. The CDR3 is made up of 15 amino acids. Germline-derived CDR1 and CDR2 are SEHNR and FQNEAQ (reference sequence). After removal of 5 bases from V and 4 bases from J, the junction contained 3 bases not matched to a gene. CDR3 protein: CASSGLAGVSDTQYF. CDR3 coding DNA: TGTGCCAGCAGCGGACTAGCGGGAGTTTCAGATACGCAGTATTTT.

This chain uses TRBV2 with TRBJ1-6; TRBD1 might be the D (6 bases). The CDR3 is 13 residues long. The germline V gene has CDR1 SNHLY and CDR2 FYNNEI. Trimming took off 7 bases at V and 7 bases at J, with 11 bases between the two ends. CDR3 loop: CASMGAGNSPLHF. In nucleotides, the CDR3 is TGTGCCAGCATGGGGGCAGGCAATTCACCCCTCCACTTT.

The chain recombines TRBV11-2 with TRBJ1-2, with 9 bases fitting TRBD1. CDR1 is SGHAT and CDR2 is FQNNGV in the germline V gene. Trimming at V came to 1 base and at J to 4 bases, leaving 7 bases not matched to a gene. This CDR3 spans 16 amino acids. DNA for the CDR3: TGTGCCAGCAGCTTAGGCTGGGACAGGGTGGGCTATGGCTACACCTTC. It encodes CASSLGWDRVGYGYTF. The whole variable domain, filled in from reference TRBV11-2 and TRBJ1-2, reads EAGVAQSPRYKIIEKRQSVAFWCNPISGHATLYWYQQILGQGPKLLIQFQNNGVVDDSQLPKDRFSAERLKGVDSTLKIQPAKLEDSAVYLCASSLGWDRVGYGYTFGSGTRLTVV.

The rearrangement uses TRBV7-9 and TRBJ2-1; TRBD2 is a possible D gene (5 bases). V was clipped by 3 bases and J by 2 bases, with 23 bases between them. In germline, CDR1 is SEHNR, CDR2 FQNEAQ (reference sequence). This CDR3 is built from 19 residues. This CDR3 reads CASSFPVILDSGTYNEQFF. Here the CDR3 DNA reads TGTGCCAGCAGCTTTCCCGTTATCCTCGACTCGGGAACCTACAATGAGCAGTTCTTC.

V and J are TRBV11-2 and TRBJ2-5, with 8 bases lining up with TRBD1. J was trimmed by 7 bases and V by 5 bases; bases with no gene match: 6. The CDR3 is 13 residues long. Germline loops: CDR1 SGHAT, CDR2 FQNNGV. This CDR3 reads CASSLDRVATQYF. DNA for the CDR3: TGTGCCAGCAGCCTGGACAGGGTGGCGACCCAGTACTTC.

CDR3 DNA: TGTGCCAGCAGCCCGGGGGGTTCCTACAATGAGCAGTTCTTC. Protein product: CASSPGGSYNEQFF. The V call is TRBV11-3, the J call TRBJ2-1, with 7 bases identical to TRBD2. V lost 5 bases to trimming and J lost 1 base; unmatched junction nucleotides: 2. The CDR3 spans 14 residues. CDR1 and CDR2 from the germline V gene are SGHNT and YENEEA.

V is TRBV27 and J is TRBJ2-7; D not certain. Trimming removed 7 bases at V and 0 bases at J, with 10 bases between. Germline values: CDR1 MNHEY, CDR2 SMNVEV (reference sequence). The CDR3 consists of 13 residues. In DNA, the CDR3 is TGTGCCAGCACCCGGTACGGCTCCTACGAGCAGTACTTC. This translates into CASTRYGSYEQYF.